This TCR beta chain came from a study of blood T cell repertoires in COVID-19. Overall study context: In each case, the material was cDNA or gDNA derived from T cells, B-cell-depleted T cells, or PBMCs.

There are 14 residues in the CDR3. In germline, CDR1 is SNHLY, CDR2 FYNNEI. V was clipped by 4 bases and J by 9 bases, with 16 bases between them. Original handling: Reference gene primer amplification gave estimated nucleated cell counts. Using immunoSEQ multiplex PCR, the repertoire was profiled, and TCRdb retains in-frame clones only, with some absent. V and J calls plus clone size are reproduced from that table; the DNA served to infer D and trimming. The sample carries approximately 230,000 clones, roughly 80% recorded once. The clonotype was recovered from a man at least 80 years old with acute or convalescent COVID-19. Sequenced input: peripheral blood. This chain links TRBV2 with TRBJ1-5; tentatively, D is TRBD1 (6 bases). CDR3 amino acids: CASSGTLPRGPQHF. The CDR3 bases are TGTGCCAGCAGTGGGACCCTTCCCAGGGGGCCCCAGCATTTT.